The subject of this entry is one TCR beta chain. This may be a read error: a much more frequent sequence differs by one nucleotide. MiXCR, run by TCRdb on the 5' RACE reads, gives a single entry per CDR3 protein. Of approximately 140,000 distinct CDR3 sequences listed, around 7.7% are singletons. J gave up 3 bases and V 4 bases, and 6 bases lay outside the gene matches. This CDR3 has 15 residues. Germline CDR1 and CDR2: SGHRS and YFSETQ. This record comes from a study of T cells after yellow fever vaccination. Sequencing used CD4+ T cells sorted from PBMCs, obtained 5 days after the yellow fever booster vaccination. This sequence originates from a man aged 25 to 40 who received the YFV17D yellow fever vaccine. The chain links TRBV5-1 to TRBJ1-5, with 8 bases lining up with TRBD1. CDR3 amino acids: CASSNMTGDNQPQHF. CDR3 nucleotides: TGCGCCAGCAGCAATATGACAGGGGACAATCAGCCCCAGCATTTT.